This T cell receptor beta chain stems from a study of CD8+CD57+ T cells in acquired aplastic anemia. Background on the study: 3 to 4 ug was the average amount of DNA from sorted CD4+ and CD8+ cells. Reads per healthy sample averaged around 9.9 million (CD4+) and 11 million to 13 million (CD8+). Study-wide results and limits: For CD8+ Simpson's diversity, patients and controls showed no significant difference. A set of 25 to 35 CD8+ CDR3 sequences was shared between patients and controls, and these sequences appeared highly expressed in patients.

The TCR beta profiling, which covered VDJ combination and CDR3 sequence, was carried out using genomic DNA as the template. TCRdb re-derived calls from the reads in MiXCR, one entry per CDR3 protein. The data hold 100,000 to 130,000 distinct CDR3 sequences, with around half observed a single time. Concerning this clonotype itself: Its specificity is unknown.

CDR3 length equals 14 residues. Trimming stripped 1 base from V and 5 bases from J, with 11 bases between. The germline V gene has CDR1 LNHNV and CDR2 YYDKDF (reference sequence). The sequenced sample consisted of sorted CD4+, CD8+, or CD8+CD57+ T cells (not recorded which) from PBMCs. V gene TRBV15 combines with J gene TRBJ1-1; possible D gene TRBD1, 5 bases. This TCR derives from a human donor in good health, serving as a control. The CDR3 nucleotides read TGTGCCACCAGCAGAGCGGGGACGGAGACTGAAGCTTTCTTT. It encodes CATSRAGTETEAFF.